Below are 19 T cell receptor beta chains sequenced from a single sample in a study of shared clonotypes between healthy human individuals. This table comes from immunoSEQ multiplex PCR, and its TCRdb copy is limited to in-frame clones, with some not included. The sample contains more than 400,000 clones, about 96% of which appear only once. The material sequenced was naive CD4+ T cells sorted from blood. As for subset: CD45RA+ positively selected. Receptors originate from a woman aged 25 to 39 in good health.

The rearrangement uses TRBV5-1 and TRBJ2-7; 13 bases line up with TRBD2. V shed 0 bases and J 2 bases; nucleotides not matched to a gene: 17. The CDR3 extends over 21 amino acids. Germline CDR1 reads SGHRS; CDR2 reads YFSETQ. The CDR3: CASSLASASGLAGAGAYEQYF. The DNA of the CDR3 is TGCGCCAGCAGCTTGGCCTCGGCCAGTGGACTAGCGGGAGCGGGGGCCTACGAGCAGTACTTC.

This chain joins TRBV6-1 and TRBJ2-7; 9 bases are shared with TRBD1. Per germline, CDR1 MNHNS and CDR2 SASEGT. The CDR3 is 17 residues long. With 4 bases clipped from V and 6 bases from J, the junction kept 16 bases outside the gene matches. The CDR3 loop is CASSVEPSPGQGGEQYF. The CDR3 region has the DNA TGTGCCAGCAGTGTAGAGCCCTCCCCGGGACAGGGCGGCGAGCAGTACTTC.

The DNA for the CDR3 is TGTGCCAGCAGTCACCTGTGGGACAACTACAATGAGCAGTTCTTC. This sequence encodes CASSHLWDNYNEQFF. The chain links TRBV28 to TRBJ2-1; D possibly corresponds to TRBD1 (6 bases). CDR3 length: 15 amino acids. The germline V and J ends were trimmed by 5 bases and 3 bases, with 14 bases remaining between them. Per germline, CDR1 MDHEN and CDR2 SYDVKM.

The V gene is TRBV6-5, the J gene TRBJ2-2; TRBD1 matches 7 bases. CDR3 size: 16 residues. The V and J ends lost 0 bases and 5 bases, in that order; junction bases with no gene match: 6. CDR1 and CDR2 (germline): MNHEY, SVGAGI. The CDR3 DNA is TGTGCCAGCAGTTACTCGAAGGGGGCGCTGACCGGGGAGCTGTTTTTT. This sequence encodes CASSYSKGALTGELFF.

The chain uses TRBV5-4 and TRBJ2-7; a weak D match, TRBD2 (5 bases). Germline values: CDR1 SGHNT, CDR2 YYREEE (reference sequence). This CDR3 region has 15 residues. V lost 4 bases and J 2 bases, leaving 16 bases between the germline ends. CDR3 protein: CASSNPLAGAYEQYF. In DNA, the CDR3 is TGTGCCAGCAGCAACCCCCTAGCCGGGGCCTACGAGCAGTACTTC.

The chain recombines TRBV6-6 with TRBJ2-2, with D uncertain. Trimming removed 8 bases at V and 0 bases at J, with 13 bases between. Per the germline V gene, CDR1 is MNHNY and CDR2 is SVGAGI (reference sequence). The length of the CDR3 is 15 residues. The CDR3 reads CASGRTSANTGELFF. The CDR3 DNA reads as TGTGCCAGCGGTAGGACGTCGGCGAACACCGGGGAGCTGTTTTTT.

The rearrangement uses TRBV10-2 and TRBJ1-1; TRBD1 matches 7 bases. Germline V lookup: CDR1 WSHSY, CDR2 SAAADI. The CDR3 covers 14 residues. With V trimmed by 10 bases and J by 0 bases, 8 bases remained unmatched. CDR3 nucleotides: TGCGCCACTAAACCCGGGACAGTGAACACTGAAGCTTTCTTT. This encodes CATKPGTVNTEAFF.

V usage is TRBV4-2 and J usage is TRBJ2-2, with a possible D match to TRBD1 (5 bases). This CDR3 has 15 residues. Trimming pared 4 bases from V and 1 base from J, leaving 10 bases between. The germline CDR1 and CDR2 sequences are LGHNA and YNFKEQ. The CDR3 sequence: CASSLDQGNTGELFF. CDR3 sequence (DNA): TGTGCCAGCAGCCTCGACCAGGGGAACACCGGGGAGCTGTTTTTT.

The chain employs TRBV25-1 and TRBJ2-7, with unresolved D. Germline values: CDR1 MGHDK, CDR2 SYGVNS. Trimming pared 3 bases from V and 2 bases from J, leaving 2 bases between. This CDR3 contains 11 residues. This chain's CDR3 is CASSDPYEQYF. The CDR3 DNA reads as TGTGCCAGCAGTGACCCCTACGAGCAGTACTTC.

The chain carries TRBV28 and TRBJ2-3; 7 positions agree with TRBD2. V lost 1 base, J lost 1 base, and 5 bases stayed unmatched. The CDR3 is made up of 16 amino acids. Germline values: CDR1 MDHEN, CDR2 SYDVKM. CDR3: CASSLLGGSGTDTQYF. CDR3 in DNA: TGTGCCAGCAGTTTATTGGGGGGGTCCGGCACAGATACGCAGTATTTT. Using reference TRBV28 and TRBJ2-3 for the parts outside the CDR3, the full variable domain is DVKVTQSSRYLVKRTGEKVFLECVQDMDHENMFWYRQDPGLGLRLIYFSYDVKMKEKGDIPEGYSVSREKKERFSLILESASTNQTSMYLCASSLLGGSGTDTQYFGPGTRLTVL.

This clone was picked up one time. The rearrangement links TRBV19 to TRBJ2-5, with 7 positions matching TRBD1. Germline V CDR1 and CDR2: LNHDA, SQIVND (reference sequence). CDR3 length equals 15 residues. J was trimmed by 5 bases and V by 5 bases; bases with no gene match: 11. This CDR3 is CASSRTPTGDETQYF. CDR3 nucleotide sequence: TGTGCCAGTAGTCGCACTCCAACAGGGGACGAGACCCAGTACTTC.

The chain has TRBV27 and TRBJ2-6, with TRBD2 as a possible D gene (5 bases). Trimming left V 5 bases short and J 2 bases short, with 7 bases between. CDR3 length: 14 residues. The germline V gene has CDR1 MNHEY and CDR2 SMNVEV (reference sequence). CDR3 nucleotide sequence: TGTGCCAGCAGTCCGGGGACTGGGGCCAACGTCCTGACTTTC. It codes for CASSPGTGANVLTF.

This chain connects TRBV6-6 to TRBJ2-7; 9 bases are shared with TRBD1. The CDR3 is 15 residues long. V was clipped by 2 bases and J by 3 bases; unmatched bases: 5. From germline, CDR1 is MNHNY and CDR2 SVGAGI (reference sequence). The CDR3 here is CASSYRTGAGYEQYF. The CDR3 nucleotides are TGTGCCAGCAGTTACAGGACAGGGGCAGGCTACGAGCAGTACTTC.

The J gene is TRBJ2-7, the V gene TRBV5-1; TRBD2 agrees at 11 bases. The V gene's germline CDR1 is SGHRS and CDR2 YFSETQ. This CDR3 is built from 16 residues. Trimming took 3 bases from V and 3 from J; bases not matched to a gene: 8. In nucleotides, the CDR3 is TGCGCCAGCAGCTGGGGAGGGACTAGCGGTAACTACGAGCAGTACTTC. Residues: CASSWGGTSGNYEQYF.

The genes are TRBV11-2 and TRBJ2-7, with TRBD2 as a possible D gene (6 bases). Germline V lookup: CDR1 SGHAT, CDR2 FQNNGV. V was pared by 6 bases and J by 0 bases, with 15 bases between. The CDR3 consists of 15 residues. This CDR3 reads CASRSAGRSSYEQYF. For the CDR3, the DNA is TGTGCCAGCAGATCAGCGGGTCGAAGCTCCTACGAGCAGTACTTC.

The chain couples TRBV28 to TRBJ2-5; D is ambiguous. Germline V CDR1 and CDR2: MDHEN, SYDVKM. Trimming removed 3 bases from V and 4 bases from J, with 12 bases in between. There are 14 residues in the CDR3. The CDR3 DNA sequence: TGTGCCAGCAGTTTGGAAGTACTGACAGAGACCCAGTACTTC. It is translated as CASSLEVLTETQYF.

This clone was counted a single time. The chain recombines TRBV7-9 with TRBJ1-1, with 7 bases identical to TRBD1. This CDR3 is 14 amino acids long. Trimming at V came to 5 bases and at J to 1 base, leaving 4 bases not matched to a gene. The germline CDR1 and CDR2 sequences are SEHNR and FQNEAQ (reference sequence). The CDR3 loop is CASSRGQQNTEAFF. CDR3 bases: TGTGCCAGCAGCCGGGGACAGCAGAACACTGAAGCTTTCTTT.

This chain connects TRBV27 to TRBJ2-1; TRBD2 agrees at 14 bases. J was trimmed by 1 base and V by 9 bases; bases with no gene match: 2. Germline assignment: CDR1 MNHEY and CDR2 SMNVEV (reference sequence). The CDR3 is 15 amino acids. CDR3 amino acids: CASWTSGRSYNEQFF. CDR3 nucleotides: TGTGCCAGTTGGACTAGCGGGAGGTCCTACAATGAGCAGTTCTTC.

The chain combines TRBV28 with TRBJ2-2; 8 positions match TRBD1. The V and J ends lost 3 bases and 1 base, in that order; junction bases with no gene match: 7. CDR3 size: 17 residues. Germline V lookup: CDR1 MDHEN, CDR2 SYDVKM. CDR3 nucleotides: TGTGCCAGCAGTTTGTGGGAGGACAGGGTGAACACCGGGGAGCTGTTTTTT. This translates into CASSLWEDRVNTGELFF.